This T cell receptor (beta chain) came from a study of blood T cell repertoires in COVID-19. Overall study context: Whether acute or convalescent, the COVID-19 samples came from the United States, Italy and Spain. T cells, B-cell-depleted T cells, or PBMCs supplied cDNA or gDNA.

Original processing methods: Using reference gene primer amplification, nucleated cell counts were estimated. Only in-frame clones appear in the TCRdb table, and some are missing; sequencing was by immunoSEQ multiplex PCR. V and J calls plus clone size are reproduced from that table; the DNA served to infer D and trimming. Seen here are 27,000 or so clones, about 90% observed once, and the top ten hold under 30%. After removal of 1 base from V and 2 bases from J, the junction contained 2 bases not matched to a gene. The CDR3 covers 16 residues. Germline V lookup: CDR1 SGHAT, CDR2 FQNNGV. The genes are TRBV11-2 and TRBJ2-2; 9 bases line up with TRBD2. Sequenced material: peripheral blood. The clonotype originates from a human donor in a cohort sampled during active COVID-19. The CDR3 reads CASSLGGTSNTGELFF. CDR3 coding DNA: TGTGCCAGCAGCTTAGGGGGGACTAGCAACACCGGGGAGCTGTTTTTT.